Each of the 6 T cell receptor beta chains below was sequenced from the same sample in a study of T cell repertoires in cytomegalovirus infection. TCRdb analysed the reads with MiXCR anew, one entry per CDR3 protein. Of 680,000 or so distinct CDR3 sequences detected, less than 40% appear once; the ten largest clones hold around 2.6%. The sequencing sample was made of PBMCs. The source of these receptors is a human donor in good health (CMV status not recorded). Some clones in this sample may be carry-over from other donors' samples.

The sample holds many counts of this clonotype. J is TRBJ1-6 and V is TRBV7-2, with a tentative D call TRBD1 (5 bases). Trimming shortened V by 4 bases and J by 7 bases, and 11 bases separated the two germline ends. Looked up from germline, CDR1 is SGHTA and CDR2 is FQGNSA. This CDR3 is built from 14 residues. In DNA, the CDR3 is TGTGCCAGCAGCTACCTCCGACAGAATTCACCCCTCCACTTT. Its translation is CASSYLRQNSPLHF.

The chain couples TRBV28 to TRBJ2-3, with 7 bases aligning to TRBD2. V lost 6 bases, J lost 4 bases, and 10 bases stayed unmatched. CDR1 is MDHEN and CDR2 is SYDVKM in the germline V gene. The CDR3 length is 15 residues. The CDR3 protein is CASSSNWRESDTQYF. The CDR3 region has the DNA TGTGCCAGCAGCTCAAACTGGCGGGAGTCAGATACGCAGTATTTT. Full variable domain (rest looked up from reference TRBV28 and TRBJ2-3): DVKVTQSSRYLVKRTGEKVFLECVQDMDHENMFWYRQDPGLGLRLIYFSYDVKMKEKGDIPEGYSVSREKKERFSLILESASTNQTSMYLCASSSNWRESDTQYFGPGTRLTVL.

Remarks on this clonotype: A much more abundant neighbour one base away suggests this may be a read error. J is TRBJ2-5 and V is TRBV7-2; no definite D call. V lost 7 bases, J lost 5 bases, and 20 bases lay in between. Germline V CDR1 and CDR2: SGHTA, FQGNSA. The CDR3 has 15 amino acids. The CDR3 region has the DNA TGTGCCAGCAACCCAGTGGGCTCAGGCGGTGAGACCCAGTACTTC. Protein sequence: CASNPVGSGGETQYF.

This clonotype was found once. V and J are TRBV20-1 and TRBJ2-7, with 7 bases lining up with TRBD1. CDR3 length: 15 residues. CDR1 and CDR2 (germline): DFQATT, SNEGSKA (reference sequence). V lost 0 bases and J lost 1; bases outside the gene matches: 6. CDR3 protein: CSARDTGAISYEQYF. The CDR3 region has the DNA TGCAGTGCTAGAGATACAGGGGCTATTTCCTACGAGCAGTACTTC.

The rearrangement uses TRBV5-6 and TRBJ2-1; 8 nucleotides align to TRBD1. The CDR3 contains 15 residues. Germline CDR1 SGHDT, CDR2 YYEEEE. Trimming removed 4 bases from V and 4 bases from J; junction bases left unmatched: 7. The CDR3 sequence: CASSNPGGQYNEQFF. The CDR3 region has the DNA TGTGCCAGCAGCAATCCAGGGGGCCAATACAATGAGCAGTTCTTC.

The chain has TRBV25-1 and TRBJ2-7; D is possibly TRBD1 or TRBD2 (6 bases each). This CDR3 has 15 residues. Germline V gene lookup returns CDR1 MGHDK and CDR2 SYGVNS. V lost 1 base to trimming and J lost 0 bases, with 10 bases between them. CDR3: CASSEWGASSYEQYF. The CDR3 coding sequence is TGTGCCAGCAGTGAATGGGGGGCTAGCTCCTACGAGCAGTACTTC.